This TCR beta chain was observed in a study of ipilimumab plus nivolumab after autologous stem cell transplantation. Study summary: Patients received a median of roughly five ipilimumab and roughly 8 nivolumab doses.

The CDR3 runs to 16 residues. From germline, CDR1 is SGHRS and CDR2 YFSETQ. Germline trimming cut 3 bases from V and 3 bases from J; bases unmatched to any gene: 6. Clones were read by immunoSEQ multiplex PCR, and TCRdb kept only the in-frame ones, dropping some. The top ten clones hold roughly 6.8% of a sample with under 20,000 clones, 65% to 85% of them seen once. The chain links TRBV5-1 to TRBJ2-2; 9 bases align to TRBD1. The specimen comprised PBMCs, sampled in a trial of ipilimumab plus nivolumab as post-transplant consolidation. The origin of this receptor is a male donor with diffuse large B-cell lymphoma. CDR3 sequence reads: CASSSTGGWDTGELFF. The CDR3 DNA follows: TGCGCCAGCAGCTCTACAGGGGGCTGGGACACCGGGGAGCTGTTTTTT.